This TCR beta chain is from a study of blood T cells in healthy people across ages. Notes on the study in general: Significant beta diversity loss was already apparent by age around 40, declining roughly linearly. Researchers judged that diversity estimates from one million T cells fell short of true values.

V was cut by 1 base and J by 9 bases, with 10 bases left in between. CDR3 size: 13 residues. Looked up from germline, CDR1 is LGHNA and CDR2 is YSLEER. In its sample, this clonotype was seen once. Its target is not known. The second PCR ran roughly 7 to 12 cycles with a sample-barcoded 5' primer and J-beta primers. A template-switch adaptor containing 12 random nucleotides labeled each cDNA molecule. All samples gave at least 2.5 million CDR3-containing paired-end reads. TCRdb redid the calling of the 5' RACE reads with MiXCR, one entry per CDR3 protein. The table lists roughly 860,000 distinct CDR3 sequences, about 59% of them singletons.

The chain carries TRBV4-3 and TRBJ2-1; D uncertain. The sample was blood. The TCR sequence derives from a man aged 25-45 years in good health. The CDR3 DNA reads as TGCGCCAGCAGCCAAGGCAAACTAATTGAGCAGTTCTTC. Its translation is CASSQGKLIEQFF.